The 15 T cell receptor beta chains below were found in one sample sequenced in a study of graft-versus-host responses after intestinal transplantation. Measured with immunoSEQ multiplex PCR; TCRdb has only the in-frame clones, and not every one. The sample comprises around 6,200 clones, about 20% of which are singletons, and more than 5% rests with the top ten. The specimen was alloreactive CD4+ T cells from a mixed lymphocyte reaction culture, collected before transplantation. Documented subset: CFSE-low proliferating T cells sorted from approximately 6-day pre-transplant mixed lymphocyte reaction (GvH or HvG direction). These receptors came from a human patient who was an organ donor for intestinal transplantation.

There are a few counts of this clone. Written as DNA, the CDR3 is TGTGCCAGCAGCTTAGGGGGTGCGGGGGGGCACTACGAGCAGTACTTC. Translated: CASSLGGAGGHYEQYF. V is TRBV7-2 and J is TRBJ2-5; 9 bases are shared with TRBD2. The J call could be wrong; TRBJ2-7 is a better fit for the DNA end. The CDR3 sequence is 16 residues long. CDR1 and CDR2 (germline): SGHTA, FQGNSA.

The sample holds a few counts of this clone. This sequence joins TRBV7-9 and TRBJ1-2; maybe TRBD1 (5 bases). This CDR3 has 15 residues. Trimming removed 5 bases from V and 0 bases from J, with 13 bases in between. CDR1 SEHNR and CDR2 FQNEAQ come from the germline V gene (reference sequence). CDR3 nucleotides: TGTGCCAGCAGCCCGGGGCCGGAAGCTAACTATGGCTACACCTTC. Amino acids: CASSPGPEANYGYTF. The complete variable domain, with remaining parts taken from reference TRBV7-9 and TRBJ1-2, reads DTGVSQNPRHKITKRGQNVTFRCDPISEHNRLYWYRQTLGQGPEFLTYFQNEAQLEKSRLLSDRFSAERPKGSFSTLEIQRTEQGDSAMYLCASSPGPEANYGYTFGSGTRLTVV.

This clone was detected only a few times. This chain joins TRBV7-3 and TRBJ2-2; 8 bases are a match to TRBD1. The CDR3 loop spans 16 amino acids. Germline values: CDR1 SGHTA, CDR2 FQGTGA. V shed 1 base, J shed 4 bases, and the junction held 5 bases outside the gene matches. The CDR3 DNA reads as TGTGCCAGCAGCTTAATTAGGACAGGGAGCACCGGGGAGCTGTTTTTT. Amino acid sequence: CASSLIRTGSTGELFF.

This sequence joins TRBV5-1 and TRBJ2-5; D unresolved. This CDR3 is built from 12 residues. CDR1 and CDR2 (germline): SGHRS, YFSETQ. Trimming took 5 bases from V and 5 from J, leaving 10 bases between them. CDR3 loop: CASSWGTETQYF. CDR3 in DNA: TGCGCCAGCAGTTGGGGTACGGAGACCCAGTACTTC.

This clone has only a few counts. As DNA, the CDR3 is TGTGCCAGTAGTACACTCGGGCCGCTTAATAATTCACCCCTCCACTTT. This codes for CASSTLGPLNNSPLHF. The rearrangement uses TRBV19 and TRBJ1-6; D unclear. The V gene's germline CDR1 is LNHDA and CDR2 SQIVND (reference sequence). V lost 4 bases, J lost 5 bases, and 15 bases lay in between. CDR3 length: 16 amino acids.

The CDR3 region is CASSELWDRGFLRDTQYF. The CDR3 DNA is TGTGCCAGCAGTGAACTCTGGGACAGGGGATTTCTGCGAGATACGCAGTATTTT. The rearrangement joins TRBV2 to TRBJ2-3, with 10 nucleotides matching TRBD1. Trimming at V came to 2 bases and at J to 5 bases, leaving 13 bases not matched to a gene. This CDR3 comprises 18 residues. Germline CDR1 SNHLY, CDR2 FYNNEI.

In its sample, this clone was seen a few times. V usage is TRBV5-4 and J usage is TRBJ2-5; perhaps TRBD2 as D (5 bases). V was clipped by 4 bases and J by 5 bases, with 15 bases between them. Germline-derived CDR1 and CDR2 are SGHNT and YYREEE (reference sequence). The CDR3 covers 14 residues. The CDR3 bases are TGTGCCAGCAGCGCTACTGGACTGAGGGAGACCCAGTACTTC. Translation gives CASSATGLRETQYF. The full variable domain, with the rest looked up from reference TRBV5-4 and TRBJ2-5, is ETGVTQSPTHLIKTRGQQVTLRCSSQSGHNTVSWYQQALGQGPQFIFQYYREEENGRGNFPPRFSGLQFPNYSSELNVNALELDDSALYLCASSATGLRETQYFGPGTRLLVL.

The table lists this clone with a few counts. The chain uses TRBV6-9 and TRBJ2-7, with TRBD1 as a possible D gene (5 bases). The CDR3 runs to 15 residues. Germline loops: CDR1 MNHGY, CDR2 SVAAGI. V lost 5 bases and J lost 1, with 15 bases in between. The CDR3 region is CASSHRGAGSYEQYF. The DNA of the CDR3 is TGTGCCAGCAGTCACCGTGGGGCAGGGTCCTACGAGCAGTACTTC.

This clone was seen only a few times. V and J are TRBV5-1 and TRBJ2-1, with unresolved D. The CDR3 loop spans 13 amino acids. The V gene lost 0 bases and the J gene lost 2 bases, with 3 bases spanning the gap. Germline assignment: CDR1 SGHRS and CDR2 YFSETQ. The CDR3 protein is CASSLGAYNEQFF. In DNA form, the CDR3 reads TGCGCCAGCAGCTTGGGGGCCTACAATGAGCAGTTCTTC. The variable domain in full, with the rest retrieved from reference TRBV5-1 and TRBJ2-1, is KAGVTQTPRYLIKTRGQQVTLSCSPISGHRSVSWYQQTPGQGLQFLFEYFSETQRNKGNFPGRFSGRQFSNSRSEMNVSTLELGDSALYLCASSLGAYNEQFFGPGTRLTVL.

This clone was seen a few times. The chain joins TRBV5-1 to TRBJ2-7; possibly TRBD1 for D (6 bases). Germline-derived CDR1 and CDR2 are SGHRS and YFSETQ. V was clipped by 4 bases and J by 1 base, with 21 bases between them. The length of the CDR3 is 17 residues. This chain's CDR3 is CASSTPSSDQGSYEQYF. In nucleotides, the CDR3 is TGCGCCAGCAGCACTCCCTCCAGCGACCAGGGGTCCTACGAGCAGTACTTC.

This clone was seen more than once but under ten times. The rearrangement links TRBV10-3 to TRBJ2-7; the D gene is possibly TRBD2 (5 bases). The CDR3 extends over 12 amino acids. Trimming removed 10 bases at V and 4 bases at J, with 14 bases between. CDR1 is ENHRY and CDR2 is SYGVKD in the germline V gene. CDR3 residues: CASPPEVYEQYF. The DNA of the CDR3 is TGTGCCAGTCCCCCGGAGGTTTACGAGCAGTACTTC.

This chain joins TRBV5-4 and TRBJ2-2, with 10 bases aligning to TRBD2. V shed 0 bases and J 6 bases; nucleotides not matched to a gene: 8. This CDR3 has 17 amino acids. Per germline, CDR1 SGHNT and CDR2 YYREEE (reference sequence). Here the CDR3 DNA reads TGTGCCAGCAGCTTGGGAGCTAGCGGGGGTAGAGCCGGGGAGCTGTTTTTT. Residues: CASSLGASGGRAGELFF.

This clone is medium-sized by share. The chain couples TRBV18 to TRBJ2-2; perhaps TRBD1 as D (6 bases). Trimming removed 6 bases from V and 5 bases from J, with 16 bases in between. The CDR3 has 15 amino acids. In germline, CDR1 is KGHSH, CDR2 LQKENI. CDR3 region: CASSELTGGTGELFF. The CDR3 DNA sequence: TGTGCCAGCTCCGAACTGACAGGCGGGACCGGGGAGCTGTTTTTT. The whole variable domain, remainder taken from reference TRBV18 and TRBJ2-2, is NAGVMQNPRHLVRRRGQEARLRCSPMKGHSHVYWYRQLPEEGLKFMVYLQKENIIDESGMPKERFSAEFPKEGPSILRIQQVVRGDSAAYFCASSELTGGTGELFFGEGSRLTVL.

Only a few counts were recorded for this clone. J is TRBJ1-5 and V is TRBV7-2, with D uncertain. Deletions cut 1 base from V and 3 bases from J, with 4 bases between. Germline V gene sequence: CDR1 SGHTA, CDR2 FQGNSA. The CDR3 spans 13 residues. CDR3 residues: CASSLEDNQPQHF. In DNA, the CDR3 is TGTGCCAGCAGCTTAGAGGACAATCAGCCCCAGCATTTT.

A few counts support this clone. V is TRBV11-2 and J is TRBJ2-7, with 13 bases fitting TRBD2. After removal of 5 bases from V and 7 bases from J, the junction contained 11 bases not matched to a gene. The CDR3 has 16 residues. The germline V gene encodes CDR1 SGHAT and CDR2 FQNNGV. The CDR3 sequence: CASSRGTSGVLREQYF. The CDR3 DNA reads as TGTGCCAGCAGCCGGGGGACTAGCGGGGTGCTAAGGGAGCAGTACTTC.